This TCR beta chain was identified in a study of shared clonotypes between healthy human individuals. Study background: Contributing individuals were a couple of females and three males aged 18 to 49.

Naive CD4+ cells were CD45RA-selected; the remaining cells were memory. The junction had 8 bases not matched to a gene; V was cut back by 6 bases and J by 7 bases. Per germline, CDR1 SGHAT and CDR2 FQNNGV. The length of the CDR3 is 14 residues. The method was immunoSEQ multiplex PCR; TCRdb's version includes in-frame clones alone and lacks a portion of them. The profile shows 2,100,000 or so clones, under 97% of them singletons. The gene calls are TRBV11-2 and TRBJ1-4; 7 nucleotides align to TRBD1. The sequence derives from a man younger than 35 in good health. Sequenced input: naive CD4+ T cells sorted from blood. As for subset: CD45RA+ positively selected. The CDR3: CASSRIRDSEKLFF. Written as DNA, the CDR3 is TGTGCCAGCAGTAGAATCCGGGACAGTGAAAAACTGTTTTTT.